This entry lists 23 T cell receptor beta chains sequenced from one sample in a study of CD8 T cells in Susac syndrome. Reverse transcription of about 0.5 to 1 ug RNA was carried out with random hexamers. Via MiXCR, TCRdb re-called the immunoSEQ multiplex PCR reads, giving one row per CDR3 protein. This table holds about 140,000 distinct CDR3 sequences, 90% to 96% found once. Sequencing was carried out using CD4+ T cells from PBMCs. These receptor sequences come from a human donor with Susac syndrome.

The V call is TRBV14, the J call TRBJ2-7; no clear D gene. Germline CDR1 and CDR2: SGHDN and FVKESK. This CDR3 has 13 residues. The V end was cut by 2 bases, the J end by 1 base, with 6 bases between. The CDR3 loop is CASSQITSYEQYF. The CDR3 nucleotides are TGTGCCAGCAGCCAAATTACTTCCTACGAGCAGTACTTC.

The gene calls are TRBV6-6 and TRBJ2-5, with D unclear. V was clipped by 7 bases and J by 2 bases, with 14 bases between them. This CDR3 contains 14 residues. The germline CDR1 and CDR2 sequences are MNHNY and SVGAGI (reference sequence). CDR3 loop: CASKGPEYQETQYF. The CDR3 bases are TGTGCCAGCAAAGGTCCTGAGTATCAAGAGACCCAGTACTTC.

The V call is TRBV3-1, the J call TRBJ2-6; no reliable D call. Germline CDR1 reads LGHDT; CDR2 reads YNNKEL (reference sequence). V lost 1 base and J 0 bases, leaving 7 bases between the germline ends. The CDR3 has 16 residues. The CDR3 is CASSQGLASGANVLTF. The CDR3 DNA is TGTGCCAGCAGCCAAGGCTTGGCCTCTGGGGCCAACGTCCTGACTTTC.

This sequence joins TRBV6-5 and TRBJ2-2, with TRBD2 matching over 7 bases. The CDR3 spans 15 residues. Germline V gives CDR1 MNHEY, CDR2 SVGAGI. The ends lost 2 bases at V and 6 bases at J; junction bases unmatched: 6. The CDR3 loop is CASSYGAGEPGELFF. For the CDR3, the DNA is TGTGCCAGCAGTTACGGGGCGGGAGAACCCGGGGAGCTGTTTTTT.

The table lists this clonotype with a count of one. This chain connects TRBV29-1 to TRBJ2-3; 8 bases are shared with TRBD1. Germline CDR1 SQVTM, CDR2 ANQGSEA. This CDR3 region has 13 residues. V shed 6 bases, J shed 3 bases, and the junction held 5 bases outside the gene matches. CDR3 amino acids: CSVRGRTTDTQYF. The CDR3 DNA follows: TGCAGCGTCAGGGGGCGGACGACAGATACGCAGTATTTT.

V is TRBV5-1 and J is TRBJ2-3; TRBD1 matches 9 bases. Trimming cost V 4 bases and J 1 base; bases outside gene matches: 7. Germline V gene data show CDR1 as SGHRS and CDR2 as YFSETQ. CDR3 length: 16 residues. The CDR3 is CASSLGQGIRTDTQYF. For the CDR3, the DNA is TGCGCCAGCAGCCTTGGACAGGGGATACGCACAGATACGCAGTATTTT. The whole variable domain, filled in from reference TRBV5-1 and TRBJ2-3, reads KAGVTQTPRYLIKTRGQQVTLSCSPISGHRSVSWYQQTPGQGLQFLFEYFSETQRNKGNFPGRFSGRQFSNSRSEMNVSTLELGDSALYLCASSLGQGIRTDTQYFGPGTRLTVL.

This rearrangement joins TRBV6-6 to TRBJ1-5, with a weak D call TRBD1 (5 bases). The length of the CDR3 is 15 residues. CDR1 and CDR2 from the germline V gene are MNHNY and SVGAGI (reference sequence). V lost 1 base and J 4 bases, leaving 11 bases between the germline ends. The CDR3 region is CASSYFGRGNQPQHF. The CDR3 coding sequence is TGTGCCAGCAGTTACTTTGGTAGGGGAAATCAGCCCCAGCATTTT.

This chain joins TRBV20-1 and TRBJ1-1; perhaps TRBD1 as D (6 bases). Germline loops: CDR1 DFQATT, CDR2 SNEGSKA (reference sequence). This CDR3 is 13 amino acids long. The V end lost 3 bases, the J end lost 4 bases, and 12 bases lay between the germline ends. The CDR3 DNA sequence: TGCAGTGCTAGCAGGGGTAGGGGCACTGAAGCTTTCTTT. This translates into CSASRGRGTEAFF.

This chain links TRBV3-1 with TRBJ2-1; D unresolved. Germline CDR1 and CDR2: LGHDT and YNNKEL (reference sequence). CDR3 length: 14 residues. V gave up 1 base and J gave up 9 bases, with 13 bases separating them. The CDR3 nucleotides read TGTGCCAGCAGCCAAGTCATGCTTGGATCTGAGCAGTTCTTC. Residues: CASSQVMLGSEQFF.

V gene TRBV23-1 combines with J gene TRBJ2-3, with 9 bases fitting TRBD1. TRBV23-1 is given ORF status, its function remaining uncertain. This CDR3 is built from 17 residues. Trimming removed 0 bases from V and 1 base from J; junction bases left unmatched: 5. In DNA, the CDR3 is TGCGCCAGCAGTCAATCGGGGGACAGGGAGGGCACAGATACGCAGTATTTT. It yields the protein CASSQSGDREGTDTQYF.

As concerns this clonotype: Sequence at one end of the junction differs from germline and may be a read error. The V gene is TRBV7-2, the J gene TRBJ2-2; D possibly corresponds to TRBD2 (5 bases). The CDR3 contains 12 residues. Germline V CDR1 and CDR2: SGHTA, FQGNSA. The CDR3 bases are TGTGCCAGCAGCGTCGACACCGGGGAGCTGTCTTTT. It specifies CASSVDTGELSF.

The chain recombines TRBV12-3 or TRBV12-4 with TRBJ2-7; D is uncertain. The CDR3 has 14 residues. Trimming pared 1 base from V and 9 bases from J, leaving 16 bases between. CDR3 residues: CASSLEVGKGGQYF. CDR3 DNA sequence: TGTGCCAGCAGTTTAGAGGTAGGGAAAGGTGGGCAGTACTTC.

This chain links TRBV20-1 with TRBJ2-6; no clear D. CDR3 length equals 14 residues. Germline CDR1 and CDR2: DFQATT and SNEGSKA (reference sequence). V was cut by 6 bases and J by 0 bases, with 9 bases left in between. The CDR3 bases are TGCAGTGCCCACACCAGCTCTGGGGCCAACGTCCTGACTTTC. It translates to CSAHTSSGANVLTF.

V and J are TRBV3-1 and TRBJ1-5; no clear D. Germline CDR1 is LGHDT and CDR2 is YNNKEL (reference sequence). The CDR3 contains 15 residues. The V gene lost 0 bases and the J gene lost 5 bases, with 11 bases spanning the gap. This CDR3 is CASSQDGIQHQPQHF. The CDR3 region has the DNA TGTGCCAGCAGCCAAGATGGCATCCAACATCAGCCCCAGCATTTT.

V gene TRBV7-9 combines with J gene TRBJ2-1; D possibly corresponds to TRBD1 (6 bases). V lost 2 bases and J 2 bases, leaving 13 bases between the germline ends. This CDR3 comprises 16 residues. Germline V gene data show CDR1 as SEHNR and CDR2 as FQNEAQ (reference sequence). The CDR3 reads CASSLLTGTTYNEQFF. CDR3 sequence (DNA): TGTGCCAGCAGCTTACTGACAGGCACTACCTACAATGAGCAGTTCTTC.

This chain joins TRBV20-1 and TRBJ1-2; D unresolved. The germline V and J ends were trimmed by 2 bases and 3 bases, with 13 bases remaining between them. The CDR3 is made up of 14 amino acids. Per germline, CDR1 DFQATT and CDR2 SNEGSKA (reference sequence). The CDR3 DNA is TGCAGTGCTAGATCGGCGGACCCGTACTATGGCTACACCTTC. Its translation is CSARSADPYYGYTF.

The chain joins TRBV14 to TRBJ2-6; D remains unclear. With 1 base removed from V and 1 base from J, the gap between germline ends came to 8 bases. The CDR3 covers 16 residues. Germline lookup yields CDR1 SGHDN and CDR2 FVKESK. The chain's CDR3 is CASSQGARSGANVLTF. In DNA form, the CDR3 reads TGTGCCAGCAGCCAAGGAGCGAGGTCTGGGGCCAACGTCCTGACTTTC.

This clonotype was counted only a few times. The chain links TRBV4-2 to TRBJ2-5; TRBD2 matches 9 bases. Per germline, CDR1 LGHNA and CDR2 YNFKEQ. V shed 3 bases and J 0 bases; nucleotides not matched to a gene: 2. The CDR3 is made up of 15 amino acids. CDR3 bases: TGTGCCAGCAGCCAGGCTAGCGGGGACCAAGAGACCCAGTACTTC. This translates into CASSQASGDQETQYF.

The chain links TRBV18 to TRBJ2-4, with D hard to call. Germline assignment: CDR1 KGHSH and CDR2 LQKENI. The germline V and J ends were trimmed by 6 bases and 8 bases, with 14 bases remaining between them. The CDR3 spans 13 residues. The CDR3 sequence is CASSRVPGDIQYF. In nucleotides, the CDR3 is TGTGCCAGCTCCCGGGTCCCTGGGGACATTCAGTACTTC.

Here the CDR3 DNA reads TGTGCCAGCAGCTTCATTGGGTACAAAAACATTCAGTACTTC. This sequence encodes CASSFIGYKNIQYF. This chain uses TRBV7-9 with TRBJ2-4; D unclear. V was clipped by 3 bases and J by 3 bases, with 9 bases between them. The CDR3 covers 14 residues. Germline V CDR1 and CDR2: SEHNR, FQNEAQ (reference sequence).

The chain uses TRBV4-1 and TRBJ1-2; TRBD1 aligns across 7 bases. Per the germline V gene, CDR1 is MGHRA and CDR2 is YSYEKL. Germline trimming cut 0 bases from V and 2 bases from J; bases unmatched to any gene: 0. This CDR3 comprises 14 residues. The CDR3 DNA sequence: TGCGCCAGCAGCCAAGACAGGGGGAACTATGGCTACACCTTC. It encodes CASSQDRGNYGYTF.

The CDR3 sequence is CASRQGAEGYTF. The CDR3 nucleotides read TGTGCCAGCAGACAGGGGGCGGAGGGCTACACCTTC. The genes are TRBV6-5 and TRBJ1-2; 9 bases are shared with TRBD1. The CDR3 is 12 amino acids. Germline loops: CDR1 MNHEY, CDR2 SVGAGI. V lost 6 bases and J lost 8; bases outside the gene matches: 4.

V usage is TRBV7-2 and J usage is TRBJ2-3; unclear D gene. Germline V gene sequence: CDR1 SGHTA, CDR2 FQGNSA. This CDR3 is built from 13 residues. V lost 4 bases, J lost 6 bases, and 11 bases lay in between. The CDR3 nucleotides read TGTGCCAGCAGCTCTTATCGTCCTGATACGCAGTATTTT. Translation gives CASSSYRPDTQYF.